The 9 T cell receptor beta chains presented below share a single source sample, sequenced in a study of T-cell reconstitution after alpha-beta-depleted transplantation in children. As it was prepared, the TCRbeta library received unique molecular identifiers. Via MiXCR, TCRdb re-called the PCR reads, giving one row per CDR3 protein. The repertoire holds a few hundred thousand distinct CDR3 sequences, with 15% to 20% as singletons. The sequences come from PBMCs, mostly from graft donor cells, collected 360 days after TCRalphabeta/CD19-depleted stem cell transplant. The receptors were sampled from a boy under two years old who had a stem cell transplant for Wiskott-Aldrich syndrome, so the T cells may come from the graft donor.

This sequence joins TRBV7-9 and TRBJ2-2; 10 nucleotides agree with TRBD1. The CDR3 runs 17 residues. The V gene end was trimmed by 5 bases and the J gene end by 3 bases; junction bases not matched to a gene: 9. Per germline, CDR1 SEHNR and CDR2 FQNEAQ (reference sequence). The CDR3 is CASSRGSGTGDTGELFF. CDR3 coding DNA: TGTGCCAGCAGCCGAGGATCGGGGACAGGGGACACCGGGGAGCTGTTTTTT.

This clonotype was seen only once. The chain combines TRBV5-1 with TRBJ2-5, with D possibly matching TRBD2 (6 bases). Germline lookup yields CDR1 SGHRS and CDR2 YFSETQ. Trimming pared 5 bases from V and 1 base from J, leaving 18 bases between. CDR3 length: 16 amino acids. As DNA, the CDR3 is TGCGCCAGCAGGATCCATACGGGGGAGGTCCAAGAGACCCAGTACTTC. Translation gives CASRIHTGEVQETQYF.

This clonotype was recorded a few times. The rearrangement uses TRBV27 and TRBJ2-1; no firm D call. Germline CDR1 MNHEY, CDR2 SMNVEV (reference sequence). The CDR3 is 16 amino acids. V gave up 3 bases and J gave up 4 bases, with 16 bases separating them. The CDR3 here is CASSFRQPKSYNEQFF. The DNA for the CDR3 is TGTGCCAGCAGTTTCCGTCAACCCAAGTCGTACAATGAGCAGTTCTTC.

This clonotype has more than one count but fewer than ten. The rearrangement uses TRBV20-1 and TRBJ2-2, with D tentatively TRBD2 (6 bases). V was shortened by 6 bases and J by 5 bases, with 13 bases between the two germline ends. The CDR3 has 13 residues. CDR1 is DFQATT, CDR2 SNEGSKA, per germline (reference sequence). The CDR3 sequence: CSAGGAGTGELFF. The CDR3 DNA follows: TGCAGTGCAGGAGGGGCGGGGACCGGGGAGCTGTTTTTT.

The V call is TRBV10-3, the J call TRBJ2-1, with TRBD2 as a possible D gene (5 bases). From germline, CDR1 is ENHRY and CDR2 SYGVKD. V dropped 4 bases and J dropped 1 base, with 8 bases sitting between them. CDR3 size: 14 residues. CDR3 DNA: TGTGCCATCAGTGCAGCGGAGTCCTACAATGAGCAGTTCTTC. It yields the protein CAISAAESYNEQFF.

This chain uses TRBV5-1 with TRBJ2-1, with D uncertain. Germline-derived CDR1 and CDR2 are SGHRS and YFSETQ. This CDR3 spans 14 amino acids. The V end lost 0 bases, the J end lost 2 bases, and 6 bases lay between the germline ends. The CDR3 nucleotides read TGCGCCAGCAGCTTGGTAGTCGCCTACAATGAGCAGTTCTTC. As protein: CASSLVVAYNEQFF.

CDR3 sequence reads: CAISEVNPTGAFTDTQYF. For the CDR3, the DNA is TGTGCCATCAGTGAGGTCAATCCGACGGGGGCCTTCACAGATACGCAGTATTTT. The chain recombines TRBV10-3 with TRBJ2-3; D assignment may be TRBD1 or TRBD2 (6 bases each). Trimming took off 2 bases at V and 2 bases at J, with 20 bases between the two ends. The germline V gene encodes CDR1 ENHRY and CDR2 SYGVKD. The CDR3 runs to 18 residues.

The chain carries TRBV29-1 and TRBJ1-2; D is unresolved. CDR3 length equals 12 residues. Trimming cost V 3 bases and J 0 bases, with 5 bases left between them. From germline, CDR1 is SQVTM and CDR2 ANQGSEA. The CDR3, as DNA: TGCAGCGTTGAGAGGACTAACTATGGCTACACCTTC. Translated: CSVERTNYGYTF.

V gene TRBV7-9 combines with J gene TRBJ1-6; TRBD1 matches 7 bases. V lost 5 bases, J lost 7 bases, and 8 bases stayed unmatched. The germline CDR1 and CDR2 sequences are SEHNR and FQNEAQ (reference sequence). The CDR3 loop spans 15 amino acids. CDR3 coding DNA: TGTGCCAGCAGCCCTATGGGCAGGGGGAATTCACCCCTCCACTTT. Protein product: CASSPMGRGNSPLHF.